This TCR beta chain was recovered during a study of human T cells and chemical hapten exposure. Time point given: patch test 3, about 24 weeks after DPC sensitization. The treatment here: therapeutic diphenylcyclopropenone sensitization with weekly scalp DPC. V was trimmed by 6 bases and J by 4 bases, leaving 15 bases between them. Germline CDR1 and CDR2: MNHEY and SMNVEV (reference sequence). CDR3 length: 14 residues. TCRdb processed the RACE reads anew with MiXCR; each CDR3 protein has one entry. This table holds approximately 160,000 distinct CDR3 sequences, around 30% found once. The chain uses TRBV27 and TRBJ1-1; D gene uncertain. The sequence derives from a woman aged 18 to 35 with alopecia areata. Some clones in this sample may be carry-over from other donors' samples. The sequencing used whole blood, collected in connection with sensitization to the hapten diphenylcyclopropenone (DPC). The CDR3 here is CASRPNEARTEAFF. DNA of the CDR3: TGTGCCAGCAGGCCCAATGAGGCGCGCACTGAAGCTTTCTTT.